This entry lists 8 T cell receptor beta chains sequenced from one sample in a study of technical replicates of blood from several donors. The protocol was immunoSEQ multiplex PCR, while the TCRdb copy is restricted to in-frame clones and leaves out a portion. Of 60,000 or so clones listed, about 83% are singletons. Sequencing used PBMCs. Every receptor here comes from a human donor in good health. Some clones in this sample may be carry-over from other donors' samples.

The V gene is TRBV4-2, the J gene TRBJ2-5; 13 bases fit TRBD2. This CDR3 spans 17 amino acids. The germline gives CDR1 LGHNA, CDR2 YNFKEQ. With 1 base clipped from V and 5 bases from J, the junction kept 7 bases outside the gene matches. CDR3 protein: CASSQGTSGGGLETQYF. The CDR3 DNA is TGTGCCAGCAGCCAAGGGACTAGCGGGGGTGGCCTGGAGACCCAGTACTTC.

V and J are TRBV19 and TRBJ2-2, with 14 positions matching TRBD2. The CDR3 has 17 amino acids. Germline trimming cut 6 bases from V and 5 bases from J; bases unmatched to any gene: 8. In germline, CDR1 is LNHDA, CDR2 SQIVND (reference sequence). DNA of the CDR3: TGTGCCAGTAGGCCCTCCGGGACTAGCGGGAGTACCGGGGAGCTGTTTTTT. As protein: CASRPSGTSGSTGELFF.

The chain couples TRBV4-3 to TRBJ1-2; 8 nucleotides align to TRBD1. The J segment lost 2 bases and the V segment lost 4 bases, leaving 6 bases of the junction unmatched. Germline V gene data show CDR1 as LGHNA and CDR2 as YSLEER. The CDR3 totals 15 residues. The CDR3 loop reads CASSPGTGWNYGYTF. The CDR3 DNA is TGCGCCAGCAGCCCTGGGACAGGCTGGAACTATGGCTACACCTTC.

The J gene is TRBJ1-1, the V gene TRBV5-1; D ambiguous. V shed 5 bases and J shed 1 base, with 9 bases lying between them. Germline V CDR1 and CDR2: SGHRS, YFSETQ. The CDR3 is 13 residues long. Here the CDR3 DNA reads TGCGCCAGCAGGAGCGGGCCGAACACTGAAGCTTTCTTT. Protein: CASRSGPNTEAFF.

The rearrangement links TRBV27 to TRBJ1-5; D remains unclear. Deletions cut 5 bases from V and 5 bases from J, with 10 bases between. CDR1 MNHEY and CDR2 SMNVEV come from the germline V gene (reference sequence). This CDR3 region has 13 residues. The CDR3 spells CASSKQPDQPQHF. In nucleotides, the CDR3 is TGTGCCAGCAGTAAGCAACCTGATCAGCCCCAGCATTTT.

The chain recombines TRBV7-3 with TRBJ2-1; the D gene is possibly TRBD1 (6 bases). V lost 5 bases and J lost 4, with 15 bases in between. The CDR3 spans 15 residues. In germline, CDR1 is SGHTA, CDR2 FQGTGA. CDR3 protein: CASSPDRSPYNEQFF. The CDR3 DNA sequence: TGTGCCAGCAGCCCAGACAGGAGTCCTTACAATGAGCAGTTCTTC.

V is TRBV5-4 and J is TRBJ1-2, with TRBD1 matching 10 bases. The length of the CDR3 is 13 residues. V lost 4 bases to trimming and J lost 4 bases; unmatched junction nucleotides: 1. Germline V gene data show CDR1 as SGHNT and CDR2 as YYREEE (reference sequence). The CDR3 spells CASSGQGGYGYTF. For the CDR3, the DNA is TGTGCCAGCAGCGGACAGGGGGGCTATGGCTACACCTTC. Looking up the rest from reference TRBV5-4 and TRBJ1-2 gives the full variable domain: ETGVTQSPTHLIKTRGQQVTLRCSSQSGHNTVSWYQQALGQGPQFIFQYYREEENGRGNFPPRFSGLQFPNYSSELNVNALELDDSALYLCASSGQGGYGYTFGSGTRLTVV.

This chain connects TRBV19 to TRBJ2-1; 10 bases fit TRBD2. J gave up 0 bases and V 4 bases, and 0 bases lay outside the gene matches. Germline V CDR1 and CDR2: LNHDA, SQIVND (reference sequence). This CDR3 has 15 residues. DNA for the CDR3: TGTGCCAGTAGTACTAGCGGGAGCTCCTACAATGAGCAGTTCTTC. This encodes CASSTSGSSYNEQFF.